This T cell receptor (beta chain) derives from a study of blood T cell repertoires in COVID-19. The data were produced by immunoSEQ multiplex PCR, yet TCRdb's version contains in-frame clones alone and is incomplete. The sample holds 40,000 to 60,000 clones, about 85% seen once. CDR3 length equals 13 residues. Per germline, CDR1 LNHDA and CDR2 SQIVND (reference sequence). V gave up 3 bases and J gave up 7 bases, with 12 bases separating them. The V gene is TRBV19, the J gene TRBJ1-1, with D unresolved. The clonotype comes from an older woman with acute or convalescent COVID-19. Specimen: peripheral blood. For the CDR3, the DNA is TGTGCCAGTAGTATGTACGGGAATGTTGAAGCTTTCTTT. Its translation: CASSMYGNVEAFF.